A single sample gave rise to the 5 T cell receptor beta chains below, sequenced in a study of blood T cell repertoires in COVID-19. The method was immunoSEQ multiplex PCR; TCRdb's version includes in-frame clones alone and lacks a portion of them. The sample includes 65,000 to 75,000 clones, approximately 92% seen only once; the top ten take around 4.9%. What was sequenced was peripheral blood. Source of these receptors: a woman in her 50s with active COVID-19.

V gene TRBV10-1 combines with J gene TRBJ2-3, with 12 bases lining up with TRBD1. In germline, CDR1 is WNHNN, CDR2 SYGVQD (reference sequence). The CDR3 runs to 16 residues. The junction had 5 bases not matched to a gene; V was cut back by 6 bases and J by 1 base. The CDR3 loop reads CASSRDRGLRTDTQYF. The CDR3 DNA is TGCGCCAGCAGCCGGGACAGGGGGCTCCGCACAGATACGCAGTATTTT.

In the case of this clone: The same CDR3 can be traced to other DNA sequences in this sample. The chain recombines TRBV7-9 with TRBJ1-4; possibly TRBD1 for D (6 bases). Germline V lookup: CDR1 SEHNR, CDR2 FQNEAQ (reference sequence). The CDR3 length is 14 residues. V was trimmed by 3 bases and J by 4 bases, leaving 9 bases between them. CDR3 amino acids: CASSFRQDNEKLFF. The CDR3 DNA follows: TGTGCCAGCAGCTTCCGACAGGATAATGAAAAACTGTTTTTT.

This clone was picked up one time. This sequence joins TRBV19 and TRBJ2-4, with a possible D match to TRBD1 (5 bases). CDR3 length equals 15 residues. The V end was cut by 4 bases, the J end by 0 bases, with 10 bases between. Germline CDR1 is LNHDA and CDR2 is SQIVND (reference sequence). The CDR3 DNA is TGTGCCAGTAGTAGAGGACACTTAGCCAAAAACATTCAGTACTTC. It specifies CASSRGHLAKNIQYF.

This clone was counted a single time. This rearrangement joins TRBV30 to TRBJ2-4, with TRBD1 as a possible D gene (5 bases). The CDR3 length is 13 residues. Trimming removed 3 bases from V and 3 bases from J, with 9 bases in between. In germline, CDR1 is GTSNPN, CDR2 SVGIG (reference sequence). DNA of the CDR3: TGTGCCTGGAGGACAGCAGGCAAAAACATTCAGTACTTC. It encodes CAWRTAGKNIQYF.

J is TRBJ2-6 and V is TRBV2; TRBD1 matches at 7 bases. V dropped 8 bases and J dropped 0; count of bases not matched to a gene: 16. CDR1 SNHLY and CDR2 FYNNEI come from the germline V gene. The CDR3 contains 19 residues. DNA of the CDR3: TGTGCCAGCTTAATTAGAACGGACAGGCTCAGCTCTGGGGCCAACGTCCTGACTTTC. It yields the protein CASLIRTDRLSSGANVLTF. Full variable domain (rest looked up from reference TRBV2 and TRBJ2-6): EPEVTQTPSHQVTQMGQEVILRCVPISNHLYFYWYRQILGQKVEFLVSFYNNEISEKSEIFDDQFSVERPDGSNFTLKIRSTKLEDSAMYFCASLIRTDRLSSGANVLTFGAGSRLTVL.